These 7 T cell receptor beta chains came from one sample sequenced in a study of T cell responses to AZD1222 COVID-19 vaccine. TCRdb keeps only in-frame clones here, not all; method: immunoSEQ multiplex PCR. Of about 140,000 clones in the sample, about 93% are singletons; the top ten hold approximately 3.7%. Sequenced material: peripheral blood, taken 28 days after the second AZD1222 dose. These receptors all stem from an adult who received the AZD1222 COVID-19 vaccine.

The rearrangement uses TRBV11-2 and TRBJ2-3, with 8 bases matching TRBD1. Losses at the gene ends were 1 base for V and 4 bases for J; bases not matched to a gene: 4. CDR1 is SGHAT, CDR2 FQNNGV, per germline. CDR3 length equals 15 residues. In nucleotides, the CDR3 is TGTGCCAGCAGCTTAGCCAGGGGGCTGTCAGATACGCAGTATTTT. Residues: CASSLARGLSDTQYF.

This clone was counted a single time. The chain is built from TRBV28 and TRBJ1-1, with 9 bases matching TRBD1. Germline CDR1 is MDHEN and CDR2 is SYDVKM. CDR3 size: 14 residues. Losses at the gene ends were 5 bases for V and 11 bases for J; bases not matched to a gene: 12. CDR3 region: CASSPWGQGLWAFF. CDR3 nucleotide sequence: TGTGCCAGCAGTCCTTGGGGACAGGGTTTATGGGCTTTCTTT.

The chain recombines TRBV19 with TRBJ1-2, with D perhaps TRBD1 (6 bases). The germline V gene encodes CDR1 LNHDA and CDR2 SQIVND (reference sequence). The CDR3 sequence is 17 residues long. The V end was cut by 7 bases, the J end by 0 bases, with 21 bases between. The DNA for the CDR3 is TGTGCCAGTACGCCAAAGGGGAAGGGGACAACTAACTATGGCTACACCTTC. Protein product: CASTPKGKGTTNYGYTF.

The chain uses TRBV7-8 and TRBJ1-2; no clear D gene. Germline loops: CDR1 SGHVS, CDR2 FQNEAQ. The V gene lost 1 base and the J gene lost 1 base, with 10 bases spanning the gap. The length of the CDR3 is 15 residues. The CDR3 DNA follows: TGTGCCAGCAGCTTAGGGACTGAAATTAACTATGGCTACACCTTC. This sequence encodes CASSLGTEINYGYTF.

This chain uses TRBV29-1 with TRBJ1-3; D is ambiguous. The germline gives CDR1 SQVTM, CDR2 ANQGSEA. The CDR3 totals 15 residues. V dropped 0 bases and J dropped 2 bases, with 11 bases sitting between them. In DNA form, the CDR3 reads TGCAGCGTTGAAGATCGAGGGAGTCCTGGAAACACCATATATTTT. This encodes CSVEDRGSPGNTIYF.

In its sample, this clone was seen once. This chain connects TRBV7-9 to TRBJ2-1; TRBD2 agrees at 11 bases. J was trimmed by 0 bases and V by 5 bases; bases with no gene match: 6. Germline lookup yields CDR1 SEHNR and CDR2 FQNEAQ (reference sequence). The CDR3 runs to 17 residues. The CDR3 spells CASSASSGGFSYNEQFF. The CDR3 nucleotides are TGTGCCAGCAGCGCATCTAGCGGGGGGTTCTCCTACAATGAGCAGTTCTTC.

V is TRBV4-2 and J is TRBJ2-3, with unresolved D. CDR1 is LGHNA, CDR2 YNFKEQ, per germline. The CDR3 extends over 17 amino acids. Trimming shortened V by 1 base and J by 2 bases, and 16 bases separated the two germline ends. The CDR3 bases are TGTGCCAGCAGCCAAGCACCGATGAGTGGGTTCACAGATACGCAGTATTTT. It yields the protein CASSQAPMSGFTDTQYF.